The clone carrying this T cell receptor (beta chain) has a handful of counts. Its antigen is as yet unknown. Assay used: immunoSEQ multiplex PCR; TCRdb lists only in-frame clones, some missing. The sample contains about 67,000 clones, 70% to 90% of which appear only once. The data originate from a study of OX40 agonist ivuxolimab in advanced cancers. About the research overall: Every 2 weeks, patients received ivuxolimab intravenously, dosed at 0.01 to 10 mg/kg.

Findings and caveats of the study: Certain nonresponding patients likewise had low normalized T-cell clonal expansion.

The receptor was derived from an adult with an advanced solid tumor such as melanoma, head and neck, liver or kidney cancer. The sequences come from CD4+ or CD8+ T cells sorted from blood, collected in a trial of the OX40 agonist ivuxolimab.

The CDR3 is CASSLVGSGSYNSPLHF. The CDR3 DNA follows: TGTGCCAGCAGTTTGGTAGGGTCGGGCTCCTATAATTCACCCCTCCACTTT. J is TRBJ1-6 and V is TRBV27, with unresolved D. Germline CDR1 is MNHEY and CDR2 is SMNVEV (reference sequence). The CDR3 runs 17 residues. V lost 3 bases and J 0 bases, leaving 12 bases between the germline ends.